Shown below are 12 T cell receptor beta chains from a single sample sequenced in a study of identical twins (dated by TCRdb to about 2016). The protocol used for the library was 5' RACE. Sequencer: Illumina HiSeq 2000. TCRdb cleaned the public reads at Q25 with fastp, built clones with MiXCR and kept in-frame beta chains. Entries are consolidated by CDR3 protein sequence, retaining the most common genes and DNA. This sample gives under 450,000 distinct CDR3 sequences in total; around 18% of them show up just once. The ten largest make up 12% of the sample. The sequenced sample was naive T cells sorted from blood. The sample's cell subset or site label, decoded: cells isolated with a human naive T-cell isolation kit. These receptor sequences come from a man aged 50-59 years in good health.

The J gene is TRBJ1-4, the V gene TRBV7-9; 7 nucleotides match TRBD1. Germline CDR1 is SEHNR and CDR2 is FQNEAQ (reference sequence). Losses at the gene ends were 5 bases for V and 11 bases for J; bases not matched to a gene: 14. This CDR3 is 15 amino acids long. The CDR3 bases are TGTGCCAGCAGCCTATCGGACAGGAAGGGAGGGAAACTGTTTTTT. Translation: CASSLSDRKGGKLFF.

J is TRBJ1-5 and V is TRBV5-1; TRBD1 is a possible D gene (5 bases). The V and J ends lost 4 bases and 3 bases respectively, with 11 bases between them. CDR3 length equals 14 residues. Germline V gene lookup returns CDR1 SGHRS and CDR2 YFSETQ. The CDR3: CASSRDGANQPQHF. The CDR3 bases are TGCGCCAGCAGCAGGGACGGTGCCAATCAGCCCCAGCATTTT. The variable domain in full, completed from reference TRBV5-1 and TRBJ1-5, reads KAGVTQTPRYLIKTRGQQVTLSCSPISGHRSVSWYQQTPGQGLQFLFEYFSETQRNKGNFPGRFSGRQFSNSRSEMNVSTLELGDSALYLCASSRDGANQPQHFGDGTRLSIL.

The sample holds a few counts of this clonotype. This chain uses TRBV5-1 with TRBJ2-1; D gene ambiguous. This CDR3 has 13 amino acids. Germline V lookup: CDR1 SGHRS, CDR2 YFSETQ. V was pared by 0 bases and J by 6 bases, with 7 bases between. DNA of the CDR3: TGCGCCAGCAGCTTGGGGAACACCAATGAGCAGTTCTTC. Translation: CASSLGNTNEQFF.

Here the CDR3 DNA reads TGTGCCAGCAGCCGGTCACTAGCGGGGGATGGTAATGAGCAGTTCTTC. Residues: CASSRSLAGDGNEQFF. This sequence joins TRBV4-2 and TRBJ2-1; 11 nucleotides align to TRBD2. CDR1 is LGHNA and CDR2 is YNFKEQ in the germline V gene. This CDR3 has 16 residues. Germline trimming cut 4 bases from V and 7 bases from J; bases unmatched to any gene: 9.

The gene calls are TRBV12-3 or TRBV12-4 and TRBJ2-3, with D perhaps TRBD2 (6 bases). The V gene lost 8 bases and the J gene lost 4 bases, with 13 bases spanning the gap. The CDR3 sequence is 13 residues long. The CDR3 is CASGSGGADTQYF. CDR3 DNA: TGTGCCAGCGGTAGCGGTGGCGCAGATACGCAGTATTTT.

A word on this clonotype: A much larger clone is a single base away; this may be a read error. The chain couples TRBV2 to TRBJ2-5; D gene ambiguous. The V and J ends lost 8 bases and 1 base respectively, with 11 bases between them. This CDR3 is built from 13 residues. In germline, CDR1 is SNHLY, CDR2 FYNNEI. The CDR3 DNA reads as TGTGCCAGCGGCGCACAGTTCCAAGAGACCCAGTACTTC. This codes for CASGAQFQETQYF. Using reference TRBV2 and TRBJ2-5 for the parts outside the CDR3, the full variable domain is EPEVTQTPSHQVTQMGQEVILRCVPISNHLYFYWYRQILGQKVEFLVSFYNNEISEKSEIFDDQFSVERPDGSNFTLKIRSTKLEDSAMYFCASGAQFQETQYFGPGTRLLVL.

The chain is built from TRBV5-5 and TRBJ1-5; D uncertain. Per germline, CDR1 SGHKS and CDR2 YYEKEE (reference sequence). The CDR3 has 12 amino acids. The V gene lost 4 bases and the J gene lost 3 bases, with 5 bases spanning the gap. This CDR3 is CASSAYNQPQHF. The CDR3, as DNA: TGTGCCAGCAGCGCCTACAATCAGCCCCAGCATTTT.

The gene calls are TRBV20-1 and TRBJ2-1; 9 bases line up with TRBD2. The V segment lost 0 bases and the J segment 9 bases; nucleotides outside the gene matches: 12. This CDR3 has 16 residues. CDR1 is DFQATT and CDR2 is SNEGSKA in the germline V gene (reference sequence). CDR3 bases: TGCAGTGCTAGAGATACTTACAGCGGGGGGTATAGTGAGCAGTTCTTC. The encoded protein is CSARDTYSGGYSEQFF.

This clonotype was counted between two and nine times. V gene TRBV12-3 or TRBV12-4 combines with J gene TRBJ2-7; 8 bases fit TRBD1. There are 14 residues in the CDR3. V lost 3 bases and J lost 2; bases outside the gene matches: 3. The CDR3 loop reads CASSFLTGAYEQYF. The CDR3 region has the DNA TGTGCCAGCAGTTTTTTGACAGGGGCCTACGAGCAGTACTTC.

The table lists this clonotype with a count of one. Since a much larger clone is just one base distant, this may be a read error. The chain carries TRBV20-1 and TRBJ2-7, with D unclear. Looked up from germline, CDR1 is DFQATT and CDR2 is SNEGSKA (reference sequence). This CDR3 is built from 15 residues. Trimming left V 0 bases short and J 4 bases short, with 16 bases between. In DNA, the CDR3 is TGCAGTGCTAGAGATCCCAAGCAGGAGCTATACGAGCAGTACTTC. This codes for CSARDPKQELYEQYF.

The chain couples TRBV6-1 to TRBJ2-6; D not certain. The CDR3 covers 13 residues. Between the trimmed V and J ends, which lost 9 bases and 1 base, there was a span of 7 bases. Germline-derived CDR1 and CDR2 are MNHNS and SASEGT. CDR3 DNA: TGTGCCAGTCATTTGTCTGGGGCCAACGTCCTGACTTTC. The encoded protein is CASHLSGANVLTF.

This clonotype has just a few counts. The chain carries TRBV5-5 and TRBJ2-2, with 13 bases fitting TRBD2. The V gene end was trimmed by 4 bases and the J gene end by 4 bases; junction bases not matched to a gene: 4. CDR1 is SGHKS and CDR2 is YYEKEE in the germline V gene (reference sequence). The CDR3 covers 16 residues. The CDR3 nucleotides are TGTGCCAGCAGCCCGGGACTAGCGGGGCGCACCGGGGAGCTGTTTTTT. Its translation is CASSPGLAGRTGELFF. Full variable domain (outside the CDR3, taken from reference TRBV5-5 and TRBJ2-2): DAGVTQSPTHLIKTRGQQVTLRCSPISGHKSVSWYQQVLGQGPQFIFQYYEKEERGRGNFPDRFSARQFPNYSSELNVNALLLGDSALYLCASSPGLAGRTGELFFGEGSRLTVL.